This TCR beta chain appears in the sequencing data of a study of blood T cell repertoires in COVID-19. Study overall: COVID-19 samples collected from the United States, Italy and Spain covered acute and convalescent phases. T cells, B-cell-depleted T cells, or PBMCs provided the cDNA or gDNA that served as material.

Germline CDR1 reads MNHNY; CDR2 reads SVGAGI (reference sequence). The ends lost 4 bases at V and 5 bases at J; junction bases unmatched: 7. This CDR3 has 15 residues. In the original processing: Amplification of reference gene primers provided the estimated nucleated cell counts. The table came from immunoSEQ multiplex PCR; TCRdb's copy has only in-frame clones and leaves some out. V, J and clone size are taken as reported in that table, and D and trimming were inferred from the DNA itself. The repertoire holds 250,000 or so clones, about four fifths seen once, with under 4.5% in the top ten. The V call is TRBV6-6, the J call TRBJ2-1; 8 positions match TRBD2. This TCR came from a man aged 45-65 years with acute or convalescent COVID-19. Material: peripheral blood. The CDR3 sequence: CASSFGTSANNEQFF. The CDR3 bases are TGTGCCAGCAGTTTTGGGACTAGTGCTAACAATGAGCAGTTCTTC.